The 20 T cell receptor beta chains presented below share a single source sample, sequenced in a study of cytomegalovirus exposure and HLA in healthy donors. In the PCR, 60 Vbeta and 13 Jbeta primers were used. Sequenced by immunoSEQ multiplex PCR; TCRdb stores in-frame clones only, minus some. The sample lists around 130,000 clones; about four fifths were seen once. The sample comprised PBMCs. The receptors here all came from a man aged 25-45 years in good health and CMV-seronegative.

The sample holds one count of this clone. The gene calls are TRBV6-6 and TRBJ2-3; D ambiguous. The length of the CDR3 is 14 residues. Trimming cost V 2 bases and J 6 bases, with 12 bases left between them. The germline gives CDR1 MNHNY, CDR2 SVGAGI (reference sequence). The CDR3, as DNA: TGTGCCAGCAGTTACCCGACTGAAGGTGATACGCAGTATTTT. It codes for CASSYPTEGDTQYF.

This clone was recorded a few times. This chain connects TRBV28 to TRBJ2-7; D gene ambiguous. The CDR3 sequence is 12 residues long. Germline V CDR1 and CDR2: MDHEN, SYDVKM. Between the trimmed V and J ends, which lost 3 bases and 2 bases, there was a span of 5 bases. The CDR3 spells CASSFLPYEQYF. The DNA of the CDR3 is TGTGCCAGCAGTTTTCTTCCCTACGAGCAGTACTTC. The whole variable domain, filled in from reference TRBV28 and TRBJ2-7, reads DVKVTQSSRYLVKRTGEKVFLECVQDMDHENMFWYRQDPGLGLRLIYFSYDVKMKEKGDIPEGYSVSREKKERFSLILESASTNQTSMYLCASSFLPYEQYFGPGTRLTVT.

This chain joins TRBV10-3 and TRBJ2-2, with D perhaps matching TRBD1 (5 bases). Between the trimmed V and J ends, which lost 5 bases and 4 bases, there was a span of 20 bases. The germline V gene has CDR1 ENHRY and CDR2 SYGVKD. The CDR3 is 17 residues long. CDR3 loop: CAISQSLGQGRTGELFF. CDR3 nucleotide sequence: TGTGCCATCAGTCAATCCCTAGGGCAGGGCCGCACCGGGGAGCTGTTTTTT.

The chain joins TRBV4-3 to TRBJ2-7; 7 bases are a match to TRBD1. Germline CDR1 and CDR2: LGHNA and YSLEER. V trimming: 3 bases; J trimming: 3 bases; junction bases outside the gene matches: 8. This CDR3 region has 15 residues. In nucleotides, the CDR3 is TGCGCCAGCAGCCAGCACCGACAGGGCCGCTACGAGCAGTACTTC. Translated, it gives CASSQHRQGRYEQYF.

The J gene is TRBJ2-1, the V gene TRBV5-1; TRBD1 agrees at 8 bases. Germline CDR1 is SGHRS and CDR2 is YFSETQ. The V and J ends lost 0 bases and 8 bases, in that order; junction bases with no gene match: 7. The CDR3 runs to 15 residues. CDR3 sequence (DNA): TGCGCCAGCAGCTTGGAACAGGGGGGCCGGCATGAGCAGTTCTTC. It codes for CASSLEQGGRHEQFF.

The chain couples TRBV2 to TRBJ2-5; 12 nucleotides agree with TRBD2. The V gene end was trimmed by 5 bases and the J gene end by 5 bases; junction bases not matched to a gene: 9. The CDR3 contains 16 residues. Looked up from germline, CDR1 is SNHLY and CDR2 is FYNNEI. CDR3 sequence: CASSPSPSGGAETQYF. The CDR3 DNA sequence: TGTGCCAGCAGTCCCTCCCCTAGCGGGGGGGCGGAGACCCAGTACTTC.

The chain couples TRBV28 to TRBJ1-6; D may be TRBD1 (6 bases). The V gene lost 3 bases and the J gene lost 5 bases, with 17 bases spanning the gap. CDR1 MDHEN and CDR2 SYDVKM come from the germline V gene. The length of the CDR3 is 17 residues. DNA of the CDR3: TGTGCCAGCAGTTTCATCATCCAGGGGTGGAATAATTCACCCCTCCACTTT. Translating gives CASSFIIQGWNNSPLHF. Full variable domain (remainder filled in from reference TRBV28 and TRBJ1-6): DVKVTQSSRYLVKRTGEKVFLECVQDMDHENMFWYRQDPGLGLRLIYFSYDVKMKEKGDIPEGYSVSREKKERFSLILESASTNQTSMYLCASSFIIQGWNNSPLHFGNGTRLTVT.

The chain recombines TRBV29-1 with TRBJ2-3; tentatively, D is TRBD2 (7 bases). Germline CDR1 is SQVTM and CDR2 is ANQGSEA. CDR3 size: 15 residues. V lost 6 bases and J lost 4, with 20 bases in between. The CDR3 DNA reads TGCAGCGTCGTCCCCCGTGGGGGGGCCCCAGATACGCAGTATTTT. It encodes CSVVPRGGAPDTQYF.

This rearrangement joins TRBV6-5 to TRBJ1-2, with 7 positions matching TRBD1. The CDR3 totals 14 residues. Trimming took 4 bases from V and 4 from J; bases not matched to a gene: 6. Germline lookup yields CDR1 MNHEY and CDR2 SVGAGI. The CDR3 loop is CASSSAGGGYGYTF. CDR3 sequence (DNA): TGTGCCAGCAGTTCGGCAGGGGGAGGCTATGGCTACACCTTC.

CDR3 amino acids: CASSLSDRGLWEQYF. CDR3 bases: TGTGCCAGCAGCTTATCCGACAGGGGGCTGTGGGAGCAGTACTTC. V usage is TRBV7-8 and J usage is TRBJ2-7; 10 bases line up with TRBD1. Trimming removed 2 bases from V and 7 bases from J; junction bases left unmatched: 8. Germline loops: CDR1 SGHVS, CDR2 FQNEAQ. This CDR3 region has 15 residues. Complete variable domain (other parts from reference TRBV7-8 and TRBJ2-7): GAGVSQSPRYKVAKRGQDVALRCDPISGHVSLFWYQQALGQGPEFLTYFQNEAQLDKSGLPSDRFFAERPEGSVSTLKIQRTQQEDSAVYLCASSLSDRGLWEQYFGPGTRLTVT.

J is TRBJ1-5 and V is TRBV6-1; possible D gene TRBD1, 6 bases. Germline lookup yields CDR1 MNHNS and CDR2 SASEGT. The CDR3 sequence is 14 residues long. With 2 bases removed from V and 6 bases from J, the gap between germline ends came to 11 bases. CDR3 in amino acids: CASSERGEGQPQHF. As DNA, the CDR3 is TGTGCCAGCAGTGAAAGGGGGGAGGGTCAGCCCCAGCATTTT.

Written as DNA, the CDR3 is TGTGCCAGCAGTGGGAGCCTAGCCTATTACGAGCAGTACTTC. Its protein product is CASSGSLAYYEQYF. V gene TRBV2 combines with J gene TRBJ2-7; D might be TRBD2 (5 bases). This CDR3 is built from 14 residues. Germline values: CDR1 SNHLY, CDR2 FYNNEI. V lost 4 bases and J 4 bases, leaving 14 bases between the germline ends.

In DNA, the CDR3 is TGCGCCAGCAGGGGGAGCCACCCAGAGACCCAGTACTTC. Amino acid sequence: CASRGSHPETQYF. V gene TRBV5-1 combines with J gene TRBJ2-5, with TRBD2 as a possible D gene (5 bases). CDR3 length: 13 residues. The germline gives CDR1 SGHRS, CDR2 YFSETQ. Trimming took 5 bases from V and 4 from J, leaving 12 bases between them.

The chain couples TRBV28 to TRBJ1-4; 7 positions agree with TRBD1. The CDR3 runs 14 residues. Looked up from germline, CDR1 is MDHEN and CDR2 is SYDVKM. V lost 3 bases to trimming and J lost 8 bases; unmatched junction nucleotides: 6. CDR3 coding DNA: TGTGCCAGCAGTTTTTCAGGGGGACGAGAAAAACTGTTTTTT. Amino acid sequence: CASSFSGGREKLFF.

This sequence joins TRBV7-2 and TRBJ2-7; weak D call: TRBD1 (5 bases). The ends were cut back, 5 bases at V and 0 bases at J, with 17 bases in the middle. The germline V gene encodes CDR1 SGHTA and CDR2 FQGNSA. This CDR3 is 16 amino acids long. CDR3 DNA: TGTGCCAGCAGCCCCGACAGCCTCAGAATCTCCTACGAGCAGTACTTC. It encodes CASSPDSLRISYEQYF.

The genes are TRBV7-2 and TRBJ1-4; 7 nucleotides align to TRBD1. This CDR3 spans 16 amino acids. J was trimmed by 2 bases and V by 1 base; bases with no gene match: 4. From germline, CDR1 is SGHTA and CDR2 FQGNSA. In DNA, the CDR3 is TGTGCCAGCAGCTTAGTCGGGACAGCCACTAATGAAAAACTGTTTTTT. Translating gives CASSLVGTATNEKLFF.

V and J are TRBV6-5 and TRBJ2-5; 12 positions match TRBD2. The CDR3 has 14 residues. Germline trimming cut 6 bases from V and 4 bases from J; bases unmatched to any gene: 3. Germline V gene data show CDR1 as MNHEY and CDR2 as SVGAGI. CDR3 sequence (DNA): TGTGCCAGCAGGACGGGACTAGCGGGAGAGACCCAGTACTTC. Amino acid sequence: CASRTGLAGETQYF.

This chain uses TRBV9 with TRBJ1-1; TRBD1 agrees at 7 bases. The V and J ends lost 4 bases and 5 bases, in that order; junction bases with no gene match: 5. Looked up from germline, CDR1 is SGDLS and CDR2 is YYNGEE. The CDR3 spans 13 residues. The CDR3 bases are TGTGCCAGCAGCTTGGACAGGTGGACTGAAGCTTTCTTT. As protein: CASSLDRWTEAFF.

This clone was counted only a few times. The V and J genes are TRBV5-6 and TRBJ1-4; D remains unclear. The CDR3 has 15 residues. Germline loops: CDR1 SGHDT, CDR2 YYEEEE. V was pared by 0 bases and J by 5 bases, with 11 bases between. The CDR3 protein is CASSLGAGRNEKLFF. As DNA, the CDR3 is TGTGCCAGCAGCTTGGGGGCAGGAAGAAATGAAAAACTGTTTTTT. The full variable domain, rest sourced from reference TRBV5-6 and TRBJ1-4, is DAGVTQSPTHLIKTRGQQVTLRCSPKSGHDTVSWYQQALGQGPQFIFQYYEEEERQRGNFPDRFSGHQFPNYSSELNVNALLLGDSALYLCASSLGAGRNEKLFFGSGTQLSVL.

This sequence joins TRBV7-9 and TRBJ1-1; D gene ambiguous. The germline V and J ends were trimmed by 3 bases and 4 bases, with 15 bases remaining between them. Germline CDR1 is SEHNR and CDR2 is FQNEAQ (reference sequence). The CDR3 extends over 15 amino acids. Here the CDR3 reads CASSFTEVYGTEAFF. In nucleotides, the CDR3 is TGTGCCAGCAGCTTTACGGAGGTTTACGGCACTGAAGCTTTCTTT.